Each of the 11 T cell receptor beta chains below was sequenced from the same sample in a study of blood T cell repertoires in COVID-19. TCRdb's copy holds only in-frame clones and misses some; the assay was immunoSEQ multiplex PCR. The data show 95,000 to 100,000 clones, around 84% seen once. The sequencing sample was made of peripheral blood. Source of these receptors: a woman aged 55-70 years with acute or convalescent COVID-19.

The chain joins TRBV5-5 to TRBJ1-4; weak D call: TRBD1 (5 bases). The CDR3 is 16 amino acids. CDR1 and CDR2 from the germline V gene are SGHKS and YYEKEE (reference sequence). The ends were cut back, 1 base at V and 7 bases at J, with 17 bases in the middle. The CDR3 nucleotides are TGTGCCAGCAGCTTGACCGTAAGGGGCACGGGTGAAAAACTGTTTTTT. This sequence encodes CASSLTVRGTGEKLFF.

The chain uses TRBV5-4 and TRBJ1-1; TRBD1 aligns across 10 bases. Germline values: CDR1 SGHNT, CDR2 YYREEE (reference sequence). CDR3 length: 15 amino acids. The trim removed 6 bases at V and 4 bases at J, leaving 9 bases unmatched. The DNA for the CDR3 is TGTGCCAGCATCAGGACAGGGGGAGGGAGCACTGAAGCTTTCTTT. Its protein is CASIRTGGGSTEAFF.

The chain recombines TRBV13 with TRBJ2-3, with 9 bases matching TRBD2. The germline V gene has CDR1 PRHDT and CDR2 FYEKMQ (reference sequence). The V segment lost 4 bases and the J segment 2 bases; nucleotides outside the gene matches: 7. This CDR3 contains 16 residues. The CDR3: CASSSNSGGVTDTQYF. The CDR3 coding sequence is TGTGCCAGCAGCTCCAATAGCGGGGGAGTCACAGATACGCAGTATTTT. Looking up the rest from reference TRBV13 and TRBJ2-3 gives the full variable domain: AAGVIQSPRHLIKEKRETATLKCYPIPRHDTVYWYQQGPGQDPQFLISFYEKMQSDKGSIPDRFSAQQFSDYHSELNMSSLELGDSALYFCASSSNSGGVTDTQYFGPGTRLTVL.

Turning to this clone: The junction differs from germline at one of its ends, possibly a read error. The V gene is TRBV6-2 or TRBV6-3, the J gene TRBJ2-4; 7 positions match TRBD1. CDR1 and CDR2 (germline): MNHEY, SVGEGT. This CDR3 contains 13 residues. CDR3 sequence (DNA): TGTGCCAGCAGTTCCAATCTCCCGGGACAGAACATCTTC. It specifies CASSSNLPGQNIF.

Only a few counts were recorded for this clone. The chain couples TRBV2 to TRBJ2-4, with D possibly being TRBD1 (6 bases). The CDR3 totals 15 residues. Trimming removed 2 bases at V and 2 bases at J, with 10 bases between. CDR1 SNHLY and CDR2 FYNNEI come from the germline V gene. The CDR3 coding sequence is TGTGCCAGCAGTGAACCAGGGGTAACCAAAAACATTCAGTACTTC. Translating it yields CASSEPGVTKNIQYF.

This chain uses TRBV5-3 with TRBJ2-2, with TRBD1 identical over 10 bases. TRBV5-3 is classed as an ORF, of uncertain function. The ends lost 1 base at V and 6 bases at J; junction bases unmatched: 9. The CDR3 runs to 17 residues. CDR3 bases: TGTGCCAGAAGCTTGTCGAGGAGGGGACAGGGGTCCGGGGAGCTGTTTTTT. It encodes CARSLSRRGQGSGELFF.

This clone occurred a few times. The chain uses TRBV3-1 (or the pseudogene TRBV3-2) and TRBJ1-5, with TRBD1 matching over 7 bases. With V trimmed by 1 base and J by 6 bases, 9 bases remained unmatched. This CDR3 is 16 amino acids long. Germline CDR1 is LGHDT and CDR2 is YNNKEL (reference sequence). CDR3 in amino acids: CASSQGRQGNRQPQHF. In DNA, the CDR3 is TGTGCCAGCAGCCAAGGAAGACAGGGAAATCGTCAGCCCCAGCATTTT.

This clone was counted only a few times. This chain connects TRBV27 to TRBJ2-4; no reliable D call. The CDR3 sequence is 13 residues long. The V and J ends lost 8 bases and 3 bases respectively, with 11 bases between them. Germline V gives CDR1 MNHEY, CDR2 SMNVEV (reference sequence). CDR3 protein: CASRSWSKNIQYF. CDR3 nucleotide sequence: TGTGCCAGCCGGAGCTGGAGCAAAAACATTCAGTACTTC.

V gene TRBV18 combines with J gene TRBJ2-3; 8 bases agree with TRBD2. The CDR3 is made up of 15 amino acids. J lost 5 bases, V lost 2 bases, and 6 bases had no gene match. CDR1 is KGHSH, CDR2 LQKENI, per germline. The CDR3 nucleotides read TGTGCCAGCTCACCAACCGGGGGGGTACGAGATACGCAGTATTTT. Translating gives CASSPTGGVRDTQYF.

In its sample, this clone was seen once. V and J are TRBV19 and TRBJ1-6; 9 nucleotides align to TRBD1. This CDR3 region has 16 residues. Trimming cost V 4 bases and J 7 bases; bases outside gene matches: 8. Germline V gives CDR1 LNHDA, CDR2 SQIVND (reference sequence). This CDR3 is CASSRRTGGQNSPLHF. The CDR3 DNA sequence: TGTGCCAGTAGTAGACGTACAGGGGGCCAAAATTCACCCCTCCACTTT.

The chain joins TRBV28 to TRBJ1-6, with 7 bases identical to TRBD1. The CDR3 consists of 16 residues. Trimming at V came to 5 bases and at J to 9 bases, leaving 13 bases not matched to a gene. Germline CDR1 and CDR2: MDHEN and SYDVKM. CDR3 loop: CASSPRGSGGSSPLHF. Written as DNA, the CDR3 is TGTGCCAGCAGTCCCCGGGGGTCAGGGGGATCTTCACCCCTCCACTTT.